This T cell receptor (beta chain) was sequenced in a study of CD4+ T cells in melanoma (dated by TCRdb to between 2020 and 2023). Regarding the study in general: Neoantigen-specific CD4+ T cells in human melanoma were investigated in the study. General study outcomes and caveats: Neoantigen-specific CD4+ T cells in melanoma were reported to show diverse differentiation states. Neoantigen-specific CD4+ T cells were reported to be correlated with the function of CD8+ T cells, macrophages and B cells.

A remark on this clone: This receptor's antigen is unknown. The input lacks base qualities; no much larger clone sits a single base away.

Library prep was done by the immunoSEQ multiplex PCR assay. Drawn from immuneACCESS, this table holds only the in-frame rearrangements with V and J called that TCRdb kept. Clones are partly lost; checked studies trace under half to an unresolved V gene and leave the rest unexplained. This sample holds some 120,000 clones; 92% were observed only once. The ten top clones hold roughly 3.5% of the sample. The donors were people with melanoma. Including cysteine and phenylalanine, the CDR3 has 16 amino acids. Only the CDR3 DNA is retained, 48 bases long and in frame from the first base. V and J lose 0 bases and 0 bases, and a span of 9 bases separates them. From a lookup of the germline V gene, CDR1 and CDR2 are SGHRS and YFSETQ.

The TCR sequence derives from a human donor with melanoma. Sample: peripheral blood. The rearranged chain carries TRBV5-1 and TRBJ2-2, with the D gene uncertain. For the CDR3, the sequence is CASSLDGATNTGELFF. The DNA reads TGCGCCAGCAGCTTGGACGGCGCCACGAACACCGGGGAGCTGTTTTTT.